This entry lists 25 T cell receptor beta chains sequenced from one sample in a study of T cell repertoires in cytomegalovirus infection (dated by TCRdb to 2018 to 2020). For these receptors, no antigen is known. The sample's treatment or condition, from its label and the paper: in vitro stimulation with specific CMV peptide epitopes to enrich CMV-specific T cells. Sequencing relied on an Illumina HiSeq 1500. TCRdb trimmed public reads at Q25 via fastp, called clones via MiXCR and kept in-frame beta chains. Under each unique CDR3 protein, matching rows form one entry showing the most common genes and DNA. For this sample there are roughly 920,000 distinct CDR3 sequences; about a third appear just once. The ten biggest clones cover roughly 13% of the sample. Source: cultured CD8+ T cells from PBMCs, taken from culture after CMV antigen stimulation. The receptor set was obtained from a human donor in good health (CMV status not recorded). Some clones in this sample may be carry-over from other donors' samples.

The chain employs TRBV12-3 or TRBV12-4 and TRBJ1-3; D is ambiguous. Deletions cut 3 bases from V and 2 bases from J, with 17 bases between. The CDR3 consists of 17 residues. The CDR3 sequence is CASSFGLESETGNTIYF. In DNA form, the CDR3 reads TGTGCCAGCAGTTTTGGACTCGAATCAGAGACTGGAAACACCATATATTTT.

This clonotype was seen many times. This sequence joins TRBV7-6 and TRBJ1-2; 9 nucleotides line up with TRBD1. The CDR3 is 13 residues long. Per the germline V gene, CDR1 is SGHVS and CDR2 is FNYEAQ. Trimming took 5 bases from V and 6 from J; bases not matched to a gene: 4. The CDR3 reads CASSPDRGDGYTF. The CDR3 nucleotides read TGTGCCAGCAGCCCGGACAGGGGAGATGGCTACACCTTC.

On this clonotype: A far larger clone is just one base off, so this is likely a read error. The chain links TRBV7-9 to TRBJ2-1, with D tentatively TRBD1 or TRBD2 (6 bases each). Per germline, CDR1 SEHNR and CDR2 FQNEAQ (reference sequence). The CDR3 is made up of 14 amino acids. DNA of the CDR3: TGTGCCAGCAGATTAGGGGGGTTCTACAATGAGCAGTTCTTC. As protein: CASRLGGFYNEQFF.

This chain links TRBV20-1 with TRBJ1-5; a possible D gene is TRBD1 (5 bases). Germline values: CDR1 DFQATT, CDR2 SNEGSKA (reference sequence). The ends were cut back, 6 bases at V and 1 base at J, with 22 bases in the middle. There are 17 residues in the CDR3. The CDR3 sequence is CSARGGAGRRSNQPQHF. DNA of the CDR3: TGCAGTGCACGGGGAGGGGCAGGGCGTAGGAGCAATCAGCCCCAGCATTTT.

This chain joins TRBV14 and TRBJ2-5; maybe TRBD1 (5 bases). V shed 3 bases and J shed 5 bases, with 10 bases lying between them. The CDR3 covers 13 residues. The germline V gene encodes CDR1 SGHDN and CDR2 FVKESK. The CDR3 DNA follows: TGTGCCAGCAGCCACAGGGTTCGGGAGACCCAGTACTTC. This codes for CASSHRVRETQYF.

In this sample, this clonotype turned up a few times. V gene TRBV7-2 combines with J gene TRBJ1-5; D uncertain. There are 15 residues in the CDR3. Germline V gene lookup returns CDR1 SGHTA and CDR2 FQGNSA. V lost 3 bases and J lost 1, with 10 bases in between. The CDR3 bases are TGTGCCAGCAGCTTCCGACCTGGGAGCAATCAGCCCCAGCATTTT. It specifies CASSFRPGSNQPQHF.

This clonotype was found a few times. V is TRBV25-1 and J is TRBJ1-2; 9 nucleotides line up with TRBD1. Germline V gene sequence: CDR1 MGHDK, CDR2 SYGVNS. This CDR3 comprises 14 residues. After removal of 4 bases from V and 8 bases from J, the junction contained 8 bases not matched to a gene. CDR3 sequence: CASSVTGGWEGYTF. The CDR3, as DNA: TGTGCCAGCAGTGTCACAGGGGGCTGGGAGGGCTACACCTTC.

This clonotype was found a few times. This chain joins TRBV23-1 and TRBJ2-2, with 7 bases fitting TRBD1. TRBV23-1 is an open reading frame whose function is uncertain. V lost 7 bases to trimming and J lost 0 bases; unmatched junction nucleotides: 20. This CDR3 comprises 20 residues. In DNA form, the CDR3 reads TGCGCCAGCACCTTCGGTCGGGCAGGGGGTTTAGGGGCGAACACCGGGGAGCTGTTTTTT. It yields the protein CASTFGRAGGLGANTGELFF.

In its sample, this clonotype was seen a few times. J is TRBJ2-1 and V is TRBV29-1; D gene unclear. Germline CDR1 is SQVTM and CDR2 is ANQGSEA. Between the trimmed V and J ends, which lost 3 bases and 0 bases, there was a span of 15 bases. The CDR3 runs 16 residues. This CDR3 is CSVEGGNTISYNEQFF. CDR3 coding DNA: TGCAGCGTTGAGGGTGGGAACACTATCTCCTACAATGAGCAGTTCTTC.

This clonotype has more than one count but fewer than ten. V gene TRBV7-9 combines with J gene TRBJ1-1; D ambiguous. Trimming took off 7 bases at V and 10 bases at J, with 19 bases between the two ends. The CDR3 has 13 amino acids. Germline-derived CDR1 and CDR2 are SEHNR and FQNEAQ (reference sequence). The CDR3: CASTTNLREGAFF. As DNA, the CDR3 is TGTGCCAGCACCACTAATCTGCGCGAGGGAGCTTTCTTT. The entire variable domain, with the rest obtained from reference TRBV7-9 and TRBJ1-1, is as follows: DTGVSQNPRHKITKRGQNVTFRCDPISEHNRLYWYRQTLGQGPEFLTYFQNEAQLEKSRLLSDRFSAERPKGSFSTLEIQRTEQGDSAMYLCASTTNLREGAFFGQGTRLTVV.

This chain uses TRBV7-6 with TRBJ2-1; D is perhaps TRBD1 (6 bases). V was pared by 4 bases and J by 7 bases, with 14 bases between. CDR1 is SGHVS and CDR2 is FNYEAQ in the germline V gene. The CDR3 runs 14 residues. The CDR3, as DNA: TGTGCCAGCAGCTACTGGACAGAGTGGAATGAGCAGTTCTTC. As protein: CASSYWTEWNEQFF.

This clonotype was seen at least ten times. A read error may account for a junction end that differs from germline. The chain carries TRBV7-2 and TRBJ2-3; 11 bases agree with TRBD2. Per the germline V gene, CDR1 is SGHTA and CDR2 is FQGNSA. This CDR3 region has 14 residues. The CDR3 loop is CASSSLAGGLRPDF. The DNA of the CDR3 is TGTGCCAGCAGCTCGCTAGCGGGGGGACTCCGGCCGGATTTT.

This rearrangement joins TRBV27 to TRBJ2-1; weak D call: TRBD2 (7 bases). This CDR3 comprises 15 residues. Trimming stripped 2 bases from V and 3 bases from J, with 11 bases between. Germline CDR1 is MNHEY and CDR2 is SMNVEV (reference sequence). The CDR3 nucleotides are TGTGCCAGCAGTTTACGGGGGGCATACTACAATGAGCAGTTCTTC. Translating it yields CASSLRGAYYNEQFF.

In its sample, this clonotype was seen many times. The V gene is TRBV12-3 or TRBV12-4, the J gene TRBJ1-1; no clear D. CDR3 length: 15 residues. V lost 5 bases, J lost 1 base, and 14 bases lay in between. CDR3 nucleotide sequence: TGTGCCAGCAGTCGCGGGTGGAGGGAGAACACTGAAGCTTTCTTT. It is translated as CASSRGWRENTEAFF.

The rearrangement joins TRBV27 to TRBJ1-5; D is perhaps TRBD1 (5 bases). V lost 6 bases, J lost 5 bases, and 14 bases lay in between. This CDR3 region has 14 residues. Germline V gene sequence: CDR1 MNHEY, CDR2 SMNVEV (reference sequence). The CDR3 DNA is TGTGCCAGCAGGCGGGGGGGGGTCTATCAGCCCCAGCATTTT. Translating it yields CASRRGGVYQPQHF.

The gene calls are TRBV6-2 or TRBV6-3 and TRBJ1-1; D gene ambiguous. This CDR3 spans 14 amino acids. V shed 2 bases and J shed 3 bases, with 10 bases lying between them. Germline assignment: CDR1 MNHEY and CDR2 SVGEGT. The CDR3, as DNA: TGTGCCAGCAGTTACCACTACAAGGACACTGAAGCTTTCTTT. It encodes CASSYHYKDTEAFF.

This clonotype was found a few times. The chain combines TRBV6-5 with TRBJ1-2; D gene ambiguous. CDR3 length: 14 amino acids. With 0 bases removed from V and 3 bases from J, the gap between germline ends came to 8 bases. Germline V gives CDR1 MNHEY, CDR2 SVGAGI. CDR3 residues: CASSYSPGDYGYTF. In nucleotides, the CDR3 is TGTGCCAGCAGTTACTCCCCCGGAGACTATGGCTACACCTTC.

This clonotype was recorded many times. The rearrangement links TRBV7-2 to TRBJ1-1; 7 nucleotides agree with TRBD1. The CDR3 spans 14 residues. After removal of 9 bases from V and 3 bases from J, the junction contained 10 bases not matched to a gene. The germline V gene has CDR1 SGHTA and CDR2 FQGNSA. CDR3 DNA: TGTGCCAGTCAACAGGGGCTGGTTTACACTGAAGCTTTCTTT. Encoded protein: CASQQGLVYTEAFF.

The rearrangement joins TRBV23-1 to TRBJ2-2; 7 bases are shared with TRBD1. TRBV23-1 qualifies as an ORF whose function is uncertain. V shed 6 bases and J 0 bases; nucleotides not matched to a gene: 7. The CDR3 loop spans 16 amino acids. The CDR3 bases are TGCGCCAGCAGGACAGGGAGCCATGCGAACACCGGGGAGCTGTTTTTT. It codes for CASRTGSHANTGELFF.

The CDR3 bases are TGTGCCACCAGCAGTCCCGCTAGCGGGGGGGTAGCAGAGACCCAGTACTTC. Protein product: CATSSPASGGVAETQYF. The chain employs TRBV15 and TRBJ2-5, with 12 positions matching TRBD2. Germline CDR1 is LNHNV and CDR2 is YYDKDF (reference sequence). CDR3 length: 17 residues. Germline trimming cut 3 bases from V and 4 bases from J; bases unmatched to any gene: 9. Filled out from reference TRBV15 and TRBJ2-5, the complete variable domain reads DAMVIQNPRYQVTQFGKPVTLSCSQTLNHNVMYWYQQKSSQAPKLLFHYYDKDFNNEADTPDNFQSRRPNTSFCFLDIRSPGLGDTAMYLCATSSPASGGVAETQYFGPGTRLLVL.

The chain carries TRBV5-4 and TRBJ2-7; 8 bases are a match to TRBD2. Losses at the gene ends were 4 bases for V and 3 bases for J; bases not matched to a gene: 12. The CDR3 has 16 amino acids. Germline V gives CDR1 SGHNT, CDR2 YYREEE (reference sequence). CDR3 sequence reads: CASSIQGIAGGYEQYV. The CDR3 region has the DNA TGTGCCAGCAGCATACAGGGTATCGCGGGGGGCTACGAGCAGTACGTC.

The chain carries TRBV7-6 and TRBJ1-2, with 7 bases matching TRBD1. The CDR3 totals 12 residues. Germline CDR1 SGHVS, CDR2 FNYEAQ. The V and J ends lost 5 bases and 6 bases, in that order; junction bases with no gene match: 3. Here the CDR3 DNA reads TGTGCCAGCAGCCAAGGGACAGATGGCTACACCTTC. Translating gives CASSQGTDGYTF.

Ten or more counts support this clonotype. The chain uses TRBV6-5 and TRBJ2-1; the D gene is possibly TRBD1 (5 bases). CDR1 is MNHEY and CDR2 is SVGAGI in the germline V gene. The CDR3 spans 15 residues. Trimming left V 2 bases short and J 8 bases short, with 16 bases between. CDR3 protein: CASSYTASGSDEQFF. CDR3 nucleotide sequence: TGTGCCAGCAGTTACACAGCCTCAGGGTCCGATGAGCAGTTCTTC.

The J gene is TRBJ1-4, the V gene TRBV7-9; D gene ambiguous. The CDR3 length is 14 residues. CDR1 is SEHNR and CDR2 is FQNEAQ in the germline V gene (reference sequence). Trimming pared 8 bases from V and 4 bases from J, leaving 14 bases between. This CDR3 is CASASSSFNEKLFF. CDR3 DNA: TGTGCCAGCGCGAGCAGCTCTTTTAATGAAAAACTGTTTTTT.

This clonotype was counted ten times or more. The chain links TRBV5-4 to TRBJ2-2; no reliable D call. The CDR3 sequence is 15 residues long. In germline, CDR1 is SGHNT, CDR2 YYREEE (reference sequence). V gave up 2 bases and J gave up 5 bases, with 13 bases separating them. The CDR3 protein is CASSFARAGTGELFF. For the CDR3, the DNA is TGTGCCAGCAGCTTCGCTAGGGCCGGAACCGGGGAGCTGTTTTTT.